Below are 8 T cell receptor beta chains sequenced from a single sample in a study of T cell repertoires in cytomegalovirus infection. TCRdb independently ran MiXCR on the reads; one entry per CDR3 protein. The sample gives 150,000 or so distinct CDR3 sequences, under 8% of which show up once; about 20% is in the top ten. Source material: PBMCs. The source of these receptors is a human donor in good health (CMV status not recorded). Some clones in this sample may be carry-over from other donors' samples.

Ten or more counts support this clonotype. This chain connects TRBV19 to TRBJ1-5; D unclear. V gave up 7 bases and J gave up 0 bases, with 13 bases separating them. The CDR3 covers 15 residues. The V gene's germline CDR1 is LNHDA and CDR2 SQIVND (reference sequence). Here the CDR3 reads CASKAETYSNQPQHF. The CDR3 DNA follows: TGTGCCAGTAAGGCGGAGACTTATAGCAATCAGCCCCAGCATTTT.

The V gene is TRBV7-6, the J gene TRBJ1-5; tentatively, D is TRBD1 (6 bases). The CDR3 has 15 amino acids. With 5 bases removed from V and 0 bases from J, the gap between germline ends came to 11 bases. Looked up from germline, CDR1 is SGHVS and CDR2 is FNYEAQ. The CDR3 coding sequence is TGTGCCAGCAGCCAGGGGACAAGTAGCAATCAGCCCCAGCATTTT. It is translated as CASSQGTSSNQPQHF.

The sample holds many counts of this clonotype. This rearrangement joins TRBV7-2 to TRBJ2-1; weak D call: TRBD2 (5 bases). Trimming shortened V by 6 bases and J by 2 bases, and 14 bases separated the two germline ends. CDR1 is SGHTA, CDR2 FQGNSA, per germline. The CDR3 is 15 residues long. The CDR3, as DNA: TGTGCCAGCAGTCCTTCGGGGATTCCCTACAATGAGCAGTTCTTC. Translation gives CASSPSGIPYNEQFF.

There are many counts of this clonotype. V and J are TRBV11-3 and TRBJ2-3; 8 bases are shared with TRBD2. V trimming: 1 base; J trimming: 6 bases; junction bases outside the gene matches: 12. The CDR3 extends over 17 amino acids. From germline, CDR1 is SGHNT and CDR2 YENEEA. The CDR3 protein is CASSLGALSGGIDTQYF. CDR3 bases: TGTGCCAGCAGCTTAGGGGCGTTAAGCGGGGGAATCGATACGCAGTATTTT.

This clonotype showed up many times. The chain is built from TRBV7-9 and TRBJ1-4; D is possibly TRBD1 (6 bases). Germline lookup yields CDR1 SEHNR and CDR2 FQNEAQ (reference sequence). V lost 2 bases and J lost 11, with 27 bases in between. The CDR3 covers 18 residues. DNA of the CDR3: TGTGCCAGCAGCTTACGGGCTCCCGACAGGCCTGTCACGCTCAAACTGTTTTTT. It codes for CASSLRAPDRPVTLKLFF. The full variable domain, its missing parts supplied by reference TRBV7-9 and TRBJ1-4, is DTGVSQNPRHKITKRGQNVTFRCDPISEHNRLYWYRQTLGQGPEFLTYFQNEAQLEKSRLLSDRFSAERPKGSFSTLEIQRTEQGDSAMYLCASSLRAPDRPVTLKLFFGSGTQLSVL.

This clonotype was detected ten times or more. The chain joins TRBV12-3 or TRBV12-4 to TRBJ1-1, with D perhaps TRBD1 (5 bases). The CDR3 extends over 13 amino acids. Between the trimmed V and J ends, which lost 5 bases and 5 bases, there was a span of 12 bases. CDR3 in amino acids: CASSQGLMTEAFF. CDR3 coding DNA: TGTGCCAGCAGTCAGGGCCTAATGACTGAAGCTTTCTTT.

The table lists this clonotype with many counts. The rearrangement joins TRBV28 to TRBJ1-1; a possible D gene is TRBD1 (5 bases). The CDR3 length is 13 residues. V dropped 4 bases and J dropped 5 bases, with 11 bases sitting between them. In germline, CDR1 is MDHEN, CDR2 SYDVKM. CDR3 sequence: CASSYEGRTEAFF. The CDR3 coding sequence is TGTGCCAGCAGTTACGAGGGGAGGACTGAAGCTTTCTTT.

This clonotype was observed a handful of times. The chain recombines TRBV5-1 with TRBJ1-2; no firm D call. The CDR3 runs to 12 residues. CDR1 is SGHRS and CDR2 is YFSETQ in the germline V gene. V gave up 0 bases and J gave up 6 bases, with 6 bases separating them. DNA for the CDR3: TGCGCCAGCAGCTTGGAGAAGAATGGCTACACCTTC. Encoded protein: CASSLEKNGYTF.